The entry that follows covers one T cell receptor (beta chain) sequence. For the second PCR, which ran for about 7 to 11 cycles, a sample-barcoded 5' primer and a J-beta primer mix were used. TCRdb re-called the 5' RACE reads with MiXCR, one entry per CDR3 protein. Among some 1.5 million distinct CDR3 sequences listed, roughly two fifths were seen once. Germline assignment: CDR1 DFQATT and CDR2 SNEGSKA (reference sequence). The CDR3 extends over 14 amino acids. Trimming took off 3 bases at V and 0 bases at J, with 12 bases between the two ends. Individuals who donated were healthy Caucasians from Russia aged about 6 to 100. The data are from a study of blood T cells in healthy people across ages.

The V and J genes are TRBV20-1 and TRBJ2-7; D not resolved. The sequenced material came from blood. The receptor comes from a woman between 18 and 29 years old in good health. This CDR3 is CSASRAADSYEQYF. The DNA of the CDR3 is TGCAGTGCTAGCCGGGCCGCGGACTCCTACGAGCAGTACTTC.